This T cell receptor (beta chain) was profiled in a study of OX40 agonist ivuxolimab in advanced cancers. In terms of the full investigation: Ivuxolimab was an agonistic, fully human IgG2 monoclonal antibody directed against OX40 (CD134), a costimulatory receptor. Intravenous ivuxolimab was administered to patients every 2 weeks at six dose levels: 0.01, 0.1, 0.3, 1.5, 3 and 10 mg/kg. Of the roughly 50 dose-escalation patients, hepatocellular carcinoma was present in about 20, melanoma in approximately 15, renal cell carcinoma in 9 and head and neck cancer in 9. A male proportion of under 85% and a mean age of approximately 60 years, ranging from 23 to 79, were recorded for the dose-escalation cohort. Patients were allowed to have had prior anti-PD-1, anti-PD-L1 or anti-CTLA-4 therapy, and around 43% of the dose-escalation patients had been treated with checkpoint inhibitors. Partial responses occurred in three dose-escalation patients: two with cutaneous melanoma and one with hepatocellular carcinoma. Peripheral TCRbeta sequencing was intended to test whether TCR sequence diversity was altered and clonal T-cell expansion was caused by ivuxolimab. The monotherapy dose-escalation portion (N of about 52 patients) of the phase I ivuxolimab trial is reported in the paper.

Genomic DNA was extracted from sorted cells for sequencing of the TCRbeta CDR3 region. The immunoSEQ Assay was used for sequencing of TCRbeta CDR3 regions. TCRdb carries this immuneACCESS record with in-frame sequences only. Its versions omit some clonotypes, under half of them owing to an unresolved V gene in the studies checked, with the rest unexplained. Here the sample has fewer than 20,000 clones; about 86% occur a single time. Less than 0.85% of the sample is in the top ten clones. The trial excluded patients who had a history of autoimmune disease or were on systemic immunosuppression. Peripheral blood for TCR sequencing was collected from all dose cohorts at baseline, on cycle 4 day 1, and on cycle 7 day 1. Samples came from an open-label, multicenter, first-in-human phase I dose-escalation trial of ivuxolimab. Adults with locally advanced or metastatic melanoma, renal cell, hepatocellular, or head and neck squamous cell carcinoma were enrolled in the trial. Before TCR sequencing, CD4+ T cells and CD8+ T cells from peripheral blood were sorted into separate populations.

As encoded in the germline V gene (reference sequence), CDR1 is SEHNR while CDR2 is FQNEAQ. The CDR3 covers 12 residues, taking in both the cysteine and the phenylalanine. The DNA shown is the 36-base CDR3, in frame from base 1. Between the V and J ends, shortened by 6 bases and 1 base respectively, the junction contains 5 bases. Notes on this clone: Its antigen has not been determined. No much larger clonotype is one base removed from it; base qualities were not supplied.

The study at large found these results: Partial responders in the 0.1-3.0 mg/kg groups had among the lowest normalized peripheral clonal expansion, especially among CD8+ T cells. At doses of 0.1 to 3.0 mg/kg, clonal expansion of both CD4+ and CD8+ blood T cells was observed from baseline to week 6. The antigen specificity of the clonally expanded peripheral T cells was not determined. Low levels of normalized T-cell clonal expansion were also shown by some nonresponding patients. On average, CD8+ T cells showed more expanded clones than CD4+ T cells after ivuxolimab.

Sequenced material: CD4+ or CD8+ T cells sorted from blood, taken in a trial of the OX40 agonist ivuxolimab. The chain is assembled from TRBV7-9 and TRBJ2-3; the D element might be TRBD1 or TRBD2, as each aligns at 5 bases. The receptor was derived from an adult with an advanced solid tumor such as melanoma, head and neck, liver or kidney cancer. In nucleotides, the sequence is TGTGCCAGCAGGGGGGGCACAGATACGCAGTATTTT. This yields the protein CASRGGTDTQYF.